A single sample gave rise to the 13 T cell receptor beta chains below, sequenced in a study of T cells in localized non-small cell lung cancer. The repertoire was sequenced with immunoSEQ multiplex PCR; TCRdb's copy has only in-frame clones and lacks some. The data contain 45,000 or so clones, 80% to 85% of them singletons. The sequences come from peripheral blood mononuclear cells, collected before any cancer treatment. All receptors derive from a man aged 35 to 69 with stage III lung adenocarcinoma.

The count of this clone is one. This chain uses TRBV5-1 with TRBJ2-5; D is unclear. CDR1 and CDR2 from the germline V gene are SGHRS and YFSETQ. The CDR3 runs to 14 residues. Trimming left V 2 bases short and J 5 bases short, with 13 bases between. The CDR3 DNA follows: TGCGCCAGCAGCTTCCTAGACAAGCCGGAGACCCAGTACTTC. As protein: CASSFLDKPETQYF.

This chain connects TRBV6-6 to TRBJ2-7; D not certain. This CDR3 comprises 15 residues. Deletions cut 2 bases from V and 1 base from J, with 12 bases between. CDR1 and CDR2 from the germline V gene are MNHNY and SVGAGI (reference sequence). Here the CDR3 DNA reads TGTGCCAGCAGTTACGACGACTTTCGGTCCTACGAGCAGTACTTC. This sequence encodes CASSYDDFRSYEQYF.

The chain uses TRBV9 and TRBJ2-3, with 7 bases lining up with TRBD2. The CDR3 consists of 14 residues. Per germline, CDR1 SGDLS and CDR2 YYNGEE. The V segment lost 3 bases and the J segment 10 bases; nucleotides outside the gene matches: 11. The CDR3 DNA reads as TGTGCCAGCAGCGCTGGGAGGGGTCCCCTGGCGCAGTATTTT. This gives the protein CASSAGRGPLAQYF. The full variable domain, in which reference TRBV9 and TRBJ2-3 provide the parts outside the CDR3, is DSGVTQTPKHLITATGQRVTLRCSPRSGDLSVYWYQQSLDQGLQFLIQYYNGEERAKGNILERFSAQQFPDLHSELNLSSLELGDSALYFCASSAGRGPLAQYFGPGTRLTVL.

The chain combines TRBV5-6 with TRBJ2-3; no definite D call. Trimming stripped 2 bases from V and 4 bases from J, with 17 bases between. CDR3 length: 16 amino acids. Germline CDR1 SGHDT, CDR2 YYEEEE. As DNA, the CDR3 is TGTGCCAGCAGCTTTGTGTTGAGTGGGTTGGCAGATACGCAGTATTTT. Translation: CASSFVLSGLADTQYF.

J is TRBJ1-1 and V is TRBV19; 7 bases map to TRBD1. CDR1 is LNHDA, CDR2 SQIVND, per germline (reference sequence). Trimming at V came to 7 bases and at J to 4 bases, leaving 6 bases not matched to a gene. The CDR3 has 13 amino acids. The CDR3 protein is CASNRGPGTEAFF. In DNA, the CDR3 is TGTGCCAGTAACAGGGGCCCCGGCACTGAAGCTTTCTTT.

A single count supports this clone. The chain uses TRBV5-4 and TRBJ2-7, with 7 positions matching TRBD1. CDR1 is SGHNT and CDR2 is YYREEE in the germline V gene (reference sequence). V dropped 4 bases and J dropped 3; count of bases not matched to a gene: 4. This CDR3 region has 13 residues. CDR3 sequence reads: CASSGGQSYEQYF. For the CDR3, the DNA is TGTGCCAGCAGCGGGGGACAGAGCTACGAGCAGTACTTC. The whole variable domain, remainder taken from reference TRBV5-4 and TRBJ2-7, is ETGVTQSPTHLIKTRGQQVTLRCSSQSGHNTVSWYQQALGQGPQFIFQYYREEENGRGNFPPRFSGLQFPNYSSELNVNALELDDSALYLCASSGGQSYEQYFGPGTRLTVT.

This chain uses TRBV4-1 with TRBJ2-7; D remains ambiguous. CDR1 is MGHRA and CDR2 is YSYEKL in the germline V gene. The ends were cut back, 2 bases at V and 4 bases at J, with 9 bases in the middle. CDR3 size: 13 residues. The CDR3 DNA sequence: TGCGCCAGCAGCCAAAACAACGGATACGAGCAGTACTTC. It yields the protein CASSQNNGYEQYF.

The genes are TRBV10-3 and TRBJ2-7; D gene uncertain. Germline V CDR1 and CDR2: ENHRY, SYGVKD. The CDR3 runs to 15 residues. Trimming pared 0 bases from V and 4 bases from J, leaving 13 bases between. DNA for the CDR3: TGTGCCATCAGTGAGTCCACATCTACTGTTTACGAGCAGTACTTC. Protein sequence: CAISESTSTVYEQYF.

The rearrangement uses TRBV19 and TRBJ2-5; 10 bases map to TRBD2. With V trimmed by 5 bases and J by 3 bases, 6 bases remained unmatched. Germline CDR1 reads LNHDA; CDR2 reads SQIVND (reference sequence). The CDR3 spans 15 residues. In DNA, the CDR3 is TGTGCCAGTAGTGGCCACGGGACTAGCGAAGAGACCCAGTACTTC. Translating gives CASSGHGTSEETQYF.

CDR3 loop: CASSPGQSSGANVLTF. CDR3 DNA: TGTGCCAGCAGTCCGGGACAGAGCTCTGGGGCCAACGTCCTGACTTTC. This chain uses TRBV2 with TRBJ2-6, with TRBD1 matching 7 bases. The CDR3 spans 16 residues. CDR1 and CDR2 (germline): SNHLY, FYNNEI. With 5 bases clipped from V and 0 bases from J, the junction kept 4 bases outside the gene matches.

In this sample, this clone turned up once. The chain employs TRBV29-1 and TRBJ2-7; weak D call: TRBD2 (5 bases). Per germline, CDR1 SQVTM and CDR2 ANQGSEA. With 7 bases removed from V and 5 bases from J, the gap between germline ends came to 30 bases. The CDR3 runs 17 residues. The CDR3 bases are TGCAGCGCTAGCCCTATTATTTCCGGGTCCTCTAGGAACGAGCAGTACTTC. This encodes CSASPIISGSSRNEQYF.

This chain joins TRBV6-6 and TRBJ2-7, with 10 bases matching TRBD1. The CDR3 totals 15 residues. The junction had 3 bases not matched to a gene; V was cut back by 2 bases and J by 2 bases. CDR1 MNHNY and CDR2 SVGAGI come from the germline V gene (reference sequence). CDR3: CASSYGTGVAYEQYF. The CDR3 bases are TGTGCCAGCAGTTACGGGACAGGGGTGGCCTACGAGCAGTACTTC.

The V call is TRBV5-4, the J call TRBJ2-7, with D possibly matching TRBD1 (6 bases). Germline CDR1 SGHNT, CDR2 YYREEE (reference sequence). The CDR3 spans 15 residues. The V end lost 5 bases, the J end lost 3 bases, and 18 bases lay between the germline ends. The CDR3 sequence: CASSQGQGAFYEQYF. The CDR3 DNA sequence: TGTGCCAGCAGTCAGGGGCAGGGAGCCTTCTACGAGCAGTACTTC.